A single sample gave rise to the 11 T cell receptor beta chains below, sequenced in a study of spatial heterogeneity in lung cancer. A single record per CDR3 protein comes from TCRdb applying MiXCR to the 5' RACE reads. The top ten clones hold 34% of a sample with some 15,000 distinct CDR3 sequences, 10% to 14% of them seen once. Time point described: sample taken at primary tumor resection. Whole RNA from tumor, nontumor lung or frozen PBMC was sequenced unsorted. Sequencing was performed on PBMCs, taken at surgery. All receptors come from a female donor with early-stage non-small cell lung cancer.

There are many counts of this clonotype. This sequence joins TRBV19 and TRBJ1-5; D gene ambiguous. V was trimmed by 6 bases and J by 2 bases, leaving 8 bases between them. The germline V gene has CDR1 LNHDA and CDR2 SQIVND (reference sequence). The CDR3 totals 13 residues. The CDR3 is CASRALGNQPQHF. The CDR3, as DNA: TGTGCCAGTAGAGCGCTTGGCAATCAGCCCCAGCATTTT.

This clonotype was observed at least ten times. The V and J genes are TRBV5-5 and TRBJ2-7; no firm D call. V lost 1 base, J lost 0 bases, and 20 bases lay in between. Germline values: CDR1 SGHKS, CDR2 YYEKEE (reference sequence). The CDR3 is 18 residues long. The CDR3 spells CASSLRYSGRSNSYEQYF. In nucleotides, the CDR3 is TGTGCCAGCAGCTTGAGGTATTCGGGCCGCTCAAACTCCTACGAGCAGTACTTC.

This clonotype has a count of ten or more. The rearrangement links TRBV11-2 to TRBJ2-6; D not certain. The CDR3 loop spans 14 amino acids. The ends were cut back, 5 bases at V and 0 bases at J, with 5 bases in the middle. Germline V lookup: CDR1 SGHAT, CDR2 FQNNGV. CDR3 sequence reads: CASSVVSGANVLTF. The DNA of the CDR3 is TGTGCCAGCAGCGTGGTCTCTGGGGCCAACGTCCTGACTTTC.

This clonotype was seen many times. The chain uses TRBV5-1 and TRBJ1-6; 7 bases fit TRBD1. This CDR3 is built from 15 residues. V shed 7 bases and J 0 bases; nucleotides not matched to a gene: 4. Germline loops: CDR1 SGHRS, CDR2 YFSETQ. In nucleotides, the CDR3 is TGCGCCAGCCGGGACAGAAGCTCCTATAATTCACCCCTCCACTTT. It is translated as CASRDRSSYNSPLHF.

This clonotype was counted ten times or more. The chain carries TRBV3-1 and TRBJ1-3, with TRBD1 as a possible D gene (5 bases). CDR3 size: 15 residues. The V end was cut by 0 bases, the J end by 4 bases, with 10 bases between. Germline V gives CDR1 LGHDT, CDR2 YNNKEL (reference sequence). The CDR3 loop is CASSQETGIGNTIYF. The CDR3 nucleotides are TGTGCCAGCAGCCAAGAAACAGGAATCGGAAACACCATATATTTT.

The chain combines TRBV2 with TRBJ2-5; D possibly uses TRBD1 or TRBD2 (5 bases each). CDR3 size: 14 residues. Between the trimmed V and J ends, which lost 8 bases and 5 bases, there was a span of 18 bases. Germline CDR1 reads SNHLY; CDR2 reads FYNNEI. The CDR3 DNA follows: TGTGCCAGCGTTCCGGGACGGCATCGGGAGACCCAGTACTTC. Its protein is CASVPGRHRETQYF.

This clonotype was seen repeatedly, ten times or more. V and J are TRBV7-9 and TRBJ2-1; 10 bases agree with TRBD1. The germline V gene encodes CDR1 SEHNR and CDR2 FQNEAQ (reference sequence). Trimming at V came to 4 bases and at J to 3 bases, leaving 6 bases not matched to a gene. This CDR3 has 16 amino acids. DNA of the CDR3: TGTGCCAGCAGCTCCGGGACAGGGGTAGGCTACAATGAGCAGTTCTTC. This translates into CASSSGTGVGYNEQFF.

The sample holds a few counts of this clonotype. This chain links TRBV6-5 with TRBJ2-5; possibly TRBD2 for D (6 bases). The V end was cut by 2 bases, the J end by 2 bases, with 15 bases between. Germline lookup yields CDR1 MNHEY and CDR2 SVGAGI. The CDR3 is made up of 16 amino acids. The CDR3: CASSYGLGGRQETQYF. The CDR3 bases are TGTGCCAGCAGTTACGGCCTCGGGGGACGTCAAGAGACCCAGTACTTC.

The J gene is TRBJ2-7, the V gene TRBV12-3 or TRBV12-4; the match to TRBD2 covers 9 bases. This CDR3 has 14 amino acids. V shed 4 bases and J 5 bases; nucleotides not matched to a gene: 6. This CDR3 reads CASSSRGGGNEQYF. CDR3 coding DNA: TGTGCCAGCAGTTCGCGGGGGGGTGGAAACGAGCAGTACTTC.

This clonotype was detected ten times or more. The chain recombines TRBV3-1 with TRBJ2-2; TRBD2 agrees at 10 bases. Germline CDR1 and CDR2: LGHDT and YNNKEL (reference sequence). The trim removed 0 bases at V and 5 bases at J, leaving 6 bases unmatched. This CDR3 is 17 amino acids long. The CDR3 nucleotides read TGTGCCAGCAGCCAAGACTGGCTAGCGGGGGAGACCGGGGAGCTGTTTTTT. It encodes CASSQDWLAGETGELFF.

This clonotype was counted many times. CDR3: CSARATHSSGGGLATMAYF. The CDR3, as DNA: TGCAGTGCTAGAGCAACCCACTCTAGCGGGGGGGGCCTAGCGACGATGGCGTATTTT. The rearrangement joins TRBV20-1 to TRBJ2-3; 12 nucleotides agree with TRBD2. The CDR3 length is 19 residues. Trimming cost V 1 base and J 14 bases; bases outside gene matches: 25. CDR1 and CDR2 (germline): DFQATT, SNEGSKA (reference sequence).